This T cell receptor (beta chain) appears in the sequencing data of a study of T cell repertoires in cytomegalovirus infection. Overall study context: Matching HLA type and CMV infection were both indicated by public TCR beta signatures.

TCRdb re-called the reads through MiXCR, storing one row per CDR3 protein. This sample has 680,000 or so distinct CDR3 sequences, with 35% to 45% found just once. In this sample, this clonotype turned up a few times. Its matching antigen is unknown. Study-level findings and limits: Summed frequency of public TCR beta families distinguished CMV carriers with the relevant HLA. Predominance within the ex vivo response was attributable to HLA-C-restricted CMV-specific TCR beta clonotypes.

V was shortened by 5 bases and J by 5 bases, with 18 bases between the two germline ends. Germline lookup yields CDR1 SGHVS and CDR2 FNYEAQ. CDR3 size: 15 residues. The specimen sequenced was PBMCs. This sequence was found in a human donor in good health (CMV status not recorded). Some clones in this sample may be carry-over from other donors' samples. The chain uses TRBV7-6 and TRBJ2-5; tentatively, D is TRBD2 (5 bases). This CDR3 is CASSLLLGAQETQYF. The CDR3 DNA is TGTGCCAGCAGCCTACTACTAGGCGCTCAGGAGACCCAGTACTTC.